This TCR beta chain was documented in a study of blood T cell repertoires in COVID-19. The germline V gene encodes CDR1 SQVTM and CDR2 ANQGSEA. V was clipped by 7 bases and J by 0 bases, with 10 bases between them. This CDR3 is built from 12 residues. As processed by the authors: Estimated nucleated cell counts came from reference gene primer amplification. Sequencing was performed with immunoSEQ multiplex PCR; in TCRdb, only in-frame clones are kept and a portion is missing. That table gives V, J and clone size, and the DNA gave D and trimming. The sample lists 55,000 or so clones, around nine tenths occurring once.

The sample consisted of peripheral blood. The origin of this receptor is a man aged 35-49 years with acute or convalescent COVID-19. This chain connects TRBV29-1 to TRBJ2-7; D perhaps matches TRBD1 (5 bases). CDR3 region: CSGATDSYEQYF. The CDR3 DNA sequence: TGCAGCGGCGCGACAGACTCCTACGAGCAGTACTTC.